These T cell receptor beta chains were read from a single sample in a study of vaccination effects on CD4 cells after COVID-19. The antigens for these receptors are not known. Sequencing used immunoSEQ multiplex PCR; TCRdb keeps in-frame clones, though not all of them. In the table there are around 69,000 clones, around 74% of which are singletons. Source: CD4+ T cells from PBMCs cultured with HCoV-229E spike peptides, taken after COVID-19 vaccination. The source of these receptors is a human donor who received a COVID-19 vaccine. The CDR3 runs from the conserved cysteine through the conserved F or W. A D gene is named only where the DNA matches it firmly. Clone size is given for some rows only: seen once, a few or many times, or a class if the clone is expanded.

clone_size j_call v_call d_call cdr3_aa cdr3_nt
few TRBJ1-2 TRBV30 - CAWSVQGGRNYGYTF TGTGCCTGGAGTGTACAAGGTGGCAGAAACTATGGCTACACCTTC
- TRBJ2-1 TRBV19 - CASRDYNEQFF TGTGCCAGCCGGGACTACAATGAGCAGTTCTTC
- TRBJ1-4 TRBV7-9 - CASSSHLGTNEKLFF TGTGCCAGCAGCTCGCACTTGGGAACTAATGAAAAACTGTTTTTT
- TRBJ2-4 TRBV20-1 TRBD2 CSASPLAEAKNIQYF TGCAGTGCTAGTCCTCTAGCGGAAGCCAAAAACATTCAGTACTTC
- TRBJ1-5 TRBV5-5 TRBD1 CASSPGQGVNQPQHF TGTGCCAGCAGCCCGGGACAGGGGGTAAATCAGCCCCAGCATTTT
- TRBJ1-1 TRBV28 TRBD1 CASSKLRQGLWAFF TGTGCCAGCAGTAAATTGCGACAGGGCTTGTGGGCTTTCTTT
- TRBJ2-5 TRBV28 - CASPKTQYF TGTGCCAGCCCCAAGACCCAGTACTTC
- TRBJ2-1 TRBV15 TRBD2 CATSRVAGDYNEQFF TGTGCCACCAGCAGGGTAGCGGGGGATTACAATGAGCAGTTCTTC
- TRBJ2-2 TRBV7-3 - CASSLTASNTGELFF TGTGCCAGCAGCTTAACAGCTTCGAACACCGGGGAGCTGTTTTTT
- TRBJ1-5 TRBV7-2 - CASSLAGPYSNQPQHF TGTGCCAGCAGCTTAGCTGGGCCTTATAGCAATCAGCCCCAGCATTTT
- TRBJ1-1 TRBV18 TRBD1 CASSSTGTANTEAFF TGTGCCAGCTCATCTACCGGGACAGCGAACACTGAAGCTTTCTTT
- TRBJ1-1 TRBV10-1 - CASSENRNTEAFF TGCGCCAGCAGTGAAAACAGGAACACTGAAGCTTTCTTT
- TRBJ2-2 TRBV4-2 - CAEDSRSNTGELFF TGTGCCGAAGATTCTCGGTCGAACACCGGGGAGCTGTTTTTT
- TRBJ2-3 TRBV27 TRBD1 CASRFYSGDRVTDTQYF TGTGCCAGCAGATTCTATTCCGGGGACAGGGTAACAGATACGCAGTATTTT
- TRBJ2-1 TRBV7-3 TRBD1 CASSARGQGAHNEQFF TGTGCCAGCAGTGCGCGGGGACAGGGGGCCCACAATGAGCAGTTCTTC
- TRBJ1-4 TRBV7-2 - CASSLQGTNEKLFF TGTGCCAGCAGCTTACAGGGCACGAACGAAAAACTGTTTTTT
- TRBJ2-1 TRBV10-1 TRBD2 CASSAQLAGVYNEQFF TGCGCCAGCAGTGCCCAACTAGCGGGGGTCTACAATGAGCAGTTCTTC
few TRBJ1-2 TRBV18 - CASSRQAPYGYTF TGTGCCAGCTCACGACAGGCCCCCTATGGCTACACCTTC
- TRBJ1-1 TRBV29-1 - CSVDWGQALTEAFF TGCAGCGTTGACTGGGGTCAGGCTTTGACTGAAGCTTTCTTT
- TRBJ2-5 TRBV4-3 TRBD1 CASSQEHRGSETQYF TGCGCCAGCAGCCAAGAGCACAGGGGTTCAGAGACCCAGTACTTC
- TRBJ1-1 TRBV30 - CAWSVPGPNTEAFF TGTGCCTGGAGTGTTCCCGGCCCGAACACTGAAGCTTTCTTT
- TRBJ1-2 TRBV24-1 - CATSDPGAADKYGYTF TGTGCCACCAGTGATCCAGGGGCAGCCGATAAGTATGGCTACACCTTC
- TRBJ2-6 TRBV6-5 - CASRPGDSGANVLTF TGTGCCAGCAGACCGGGGGACTCTGGGGCCAACGTCCTGACTTTC
- TRBJ2-3 TRBV1 - CTSSHGLAGDLTDTQYF TGCACCAGCAGCCATGGACTAGCGGGGGACCTCACAGATACGCAGTATTTT
- TRBJ2-2 TRBV6-5 TRBD1 CASTLRQGGTGELFF TGTGCCAGCACTCTACGACAGGGCGGCACCGGGGAGCTGTTTTTT
- TRBJ1-6 TRBV6-1 - CASSEFGDDNSPLHF TGTGCCAGCAGTGAATTCGGCGACGATAATTCACCCCTCCACTTT
- TRBJ1-6 TRBV28 - CASSLGGDNSPLHF TGTGCCAGCAGTTTAGGGGGGGATAATTCACCCCTCCACTTT
- TRBJ1-1 TRBV28 - CASKPVNTEAFF TGTGCCAGCAAACCCGTGAACACTGAAGCTTTCTTT
- TRBJ1-1 TRBV30 - CAWSVGRVRTEAFF TGTGCCTGGAGTGTGGGGAGAGTGAGAACTGAAGCTTTCTTT
once TRBJ2-2 TRBV7-8 - CASSLVGSYTGELFF TGTGCCAGCAGCTTAGTGGGCAGTTACACCGGGGAGCTGTTTTTT
few TRBJ2-2 TRBV2 TRBD1 CASSEWTGGSGGELFF TGTGCCAGCAGTGAATGGACAGGGGGTTCTGGCGGGGAGCTGTTTTTT
few TRBJ1-2 TRBV30 - CAWSVGQSVGYTF TGTGCCTGGAGCGTGGGACAATCGGTTGGCTACACCTTC
- TRBJ2-1 TRBV21-1 - CASSKEGTGLYNEQFF TGTGCCAGCAGCAAAGAGGGGACAGGTTTGTACAATGAGCAGTTCTTC